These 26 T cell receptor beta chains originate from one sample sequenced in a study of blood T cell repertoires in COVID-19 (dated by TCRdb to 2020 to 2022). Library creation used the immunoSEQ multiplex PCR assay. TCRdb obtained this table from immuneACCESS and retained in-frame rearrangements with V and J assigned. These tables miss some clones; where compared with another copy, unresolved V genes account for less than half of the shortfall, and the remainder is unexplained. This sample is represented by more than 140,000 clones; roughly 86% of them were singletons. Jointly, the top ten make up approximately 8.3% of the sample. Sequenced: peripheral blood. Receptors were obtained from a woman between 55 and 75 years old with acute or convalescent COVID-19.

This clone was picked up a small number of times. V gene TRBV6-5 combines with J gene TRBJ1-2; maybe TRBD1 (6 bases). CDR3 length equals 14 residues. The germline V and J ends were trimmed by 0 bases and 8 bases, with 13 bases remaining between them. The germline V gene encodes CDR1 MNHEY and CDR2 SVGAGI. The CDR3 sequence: CASSYSRGALGYTF. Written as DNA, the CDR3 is TGTGCCAGCAGTTACTCTCGGGGGGCGCTCGGCTACACCTTC.

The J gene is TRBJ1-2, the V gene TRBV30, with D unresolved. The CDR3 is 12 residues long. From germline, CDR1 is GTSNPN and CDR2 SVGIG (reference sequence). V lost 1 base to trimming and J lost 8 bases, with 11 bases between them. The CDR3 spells CAWSAEVRGYTF. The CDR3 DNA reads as TGTGCCTGGAGTGCAGAGGTGCGGGGCTACACCTTC.

CDR3 nucleotides: TGTGCCAGCAGAACCGGGACAGGGGTTAACAATGAGCAGTTCTTC. Its protein is CASRTGTGVNNEQFF. This chain uses TRBV6-5 with TRBJ2-1; 10 nucleotides agree with TRBD1. Trimming removed 6 bases from V and 5 bases from J; junction bases left unmatched: 7. The CDR3 loop spans 15 amino acids. The germline V gene encodes CDR1 MNHEY and CDR2 SVGAGI.

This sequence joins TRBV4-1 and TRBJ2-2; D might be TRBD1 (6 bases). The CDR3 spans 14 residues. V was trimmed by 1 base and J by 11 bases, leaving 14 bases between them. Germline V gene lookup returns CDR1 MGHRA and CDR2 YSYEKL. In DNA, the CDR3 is TGCGCCAGCAGCCAAGCCGCAGGGGCCGATGAGCTGTTTTTT. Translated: CASSQAAGADELFF.

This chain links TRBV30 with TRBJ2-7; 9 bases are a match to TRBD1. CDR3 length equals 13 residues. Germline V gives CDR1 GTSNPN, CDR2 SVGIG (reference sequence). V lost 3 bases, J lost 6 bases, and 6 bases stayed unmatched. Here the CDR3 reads CAWRGQGLAEQYF. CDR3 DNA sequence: TGTGCCTGGAGGGGACAGGGATTGGCCGAGCAGTACTTC.

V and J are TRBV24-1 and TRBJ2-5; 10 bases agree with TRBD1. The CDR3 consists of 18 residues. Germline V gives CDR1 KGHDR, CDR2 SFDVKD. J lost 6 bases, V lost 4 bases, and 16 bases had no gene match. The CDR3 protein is CATSEGTGARSDGKTQYF. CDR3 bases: TGTGCCACCAGTGAGGGGACAGGGGCCCGTTCGGATGGGAAGACCCAGTACTTC.

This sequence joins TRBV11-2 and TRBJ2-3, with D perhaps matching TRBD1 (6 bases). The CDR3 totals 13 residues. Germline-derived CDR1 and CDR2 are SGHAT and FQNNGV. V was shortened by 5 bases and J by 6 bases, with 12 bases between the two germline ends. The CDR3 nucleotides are TGTGCCAGCAGCCCAAGACAGGCCGATACGCAGTATTTT. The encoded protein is CASSPRQADTQYF.

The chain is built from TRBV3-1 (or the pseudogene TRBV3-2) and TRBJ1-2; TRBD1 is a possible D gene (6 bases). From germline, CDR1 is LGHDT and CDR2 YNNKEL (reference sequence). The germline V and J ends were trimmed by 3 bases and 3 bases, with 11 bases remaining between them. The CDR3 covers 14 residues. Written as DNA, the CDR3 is TGTGCCAGCAGCCAGACAGGAGCCTACTATGGCTACACCTTC. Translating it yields CASSQTGAYYGYTF.

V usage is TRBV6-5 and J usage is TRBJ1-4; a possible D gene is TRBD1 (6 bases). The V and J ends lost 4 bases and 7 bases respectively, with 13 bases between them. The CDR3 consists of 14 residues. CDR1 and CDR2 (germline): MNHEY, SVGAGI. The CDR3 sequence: CASSSRGRGEKLFF. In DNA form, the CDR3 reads TGTGCCAGCAGTTCCAGGGGCCGAGGTGAAAAACTGTTTTTT.

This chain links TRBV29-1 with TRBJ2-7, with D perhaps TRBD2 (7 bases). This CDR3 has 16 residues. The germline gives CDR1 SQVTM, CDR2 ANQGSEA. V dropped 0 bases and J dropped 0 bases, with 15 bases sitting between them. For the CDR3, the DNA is TGCAGCGTTGAAGAATGGGGGGGCTCGAGCTCCTACGAGCAGTACTTC. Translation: CSVEEWGGSSSYEQYF.

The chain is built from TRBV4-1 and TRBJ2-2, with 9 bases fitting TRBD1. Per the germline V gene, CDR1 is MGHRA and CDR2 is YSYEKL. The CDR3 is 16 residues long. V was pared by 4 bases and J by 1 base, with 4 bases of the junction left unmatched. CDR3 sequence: CASSLPGQGNTGELFF. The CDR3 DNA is TGCGCCAGCAGCCTTCCGGGACAGGGGAACACCGGGGAGCTGTTTTTT.

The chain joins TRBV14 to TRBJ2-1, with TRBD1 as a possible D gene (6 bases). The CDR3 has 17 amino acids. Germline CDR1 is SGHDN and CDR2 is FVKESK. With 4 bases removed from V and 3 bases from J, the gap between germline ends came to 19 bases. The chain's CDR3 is CASSLPYPTGIYNEQFF. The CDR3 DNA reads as TGTGCCAGCAGCCTACCATACCCTACAGGGATCTACAATGAGCAGTTCTTC.

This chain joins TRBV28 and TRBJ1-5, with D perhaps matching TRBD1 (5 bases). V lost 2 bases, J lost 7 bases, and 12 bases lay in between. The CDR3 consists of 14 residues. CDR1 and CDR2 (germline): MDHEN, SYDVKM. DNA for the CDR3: TGTGCCAGCAGTTTACCAGGGATAGGACAGCCCCAGCATTTT. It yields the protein CASSLPGIGQPQHF.

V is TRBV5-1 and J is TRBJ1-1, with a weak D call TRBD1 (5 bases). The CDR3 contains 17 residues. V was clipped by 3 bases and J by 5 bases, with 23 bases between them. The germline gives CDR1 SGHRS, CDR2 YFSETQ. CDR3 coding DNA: TGCGCCAGCAGCTCCCAGCCCAGGGCCACGGGAGGGACTGAAGCTTTCTTT. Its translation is CASSSQPRATGGTEAFF.

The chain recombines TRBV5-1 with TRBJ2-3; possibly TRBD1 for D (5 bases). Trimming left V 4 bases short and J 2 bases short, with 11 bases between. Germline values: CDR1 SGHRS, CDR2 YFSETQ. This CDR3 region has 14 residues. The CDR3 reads CASSGGRDTDTQYF. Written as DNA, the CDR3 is TGCGCCAGCAGCGGTGGCAGGGACACAGATACGCAGTATTTT.

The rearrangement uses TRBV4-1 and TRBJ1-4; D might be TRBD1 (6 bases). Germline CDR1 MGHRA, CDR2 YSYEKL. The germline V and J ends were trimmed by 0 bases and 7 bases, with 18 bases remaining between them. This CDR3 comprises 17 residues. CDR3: CASSQDFPTGHSEKLFF. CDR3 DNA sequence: TGCGCCAGCAGCCAAGATTTCCCGACAGGCCATAGTGAAAAACTGTTTTTT.

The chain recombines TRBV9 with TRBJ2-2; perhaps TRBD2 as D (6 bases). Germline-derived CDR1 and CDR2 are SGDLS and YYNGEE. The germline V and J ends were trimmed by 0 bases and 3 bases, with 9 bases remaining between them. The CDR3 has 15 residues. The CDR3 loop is CASSVVDYYTGELFF. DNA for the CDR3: TGTGCCAGCAGCGTAGTGGACTATTACACCGGGGAGCTGTTTTTT.

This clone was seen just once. Written as DNA, the CDR3 is TGCGCCAGCAGCCAATTTGACAAAGAGACCCAGTACTTC. Its translation is CASSQFDKETQYF. The chain joins TRBV4-1 to TRBJ2-5; D call uncertain. CDR3 length equals 13 residues. The germline CDR1 and CDR2 sequences are MGHRA and YSYEKL. Trimming took off 2 bases at V and 3 bases at J, with 7 bases between the two ends.

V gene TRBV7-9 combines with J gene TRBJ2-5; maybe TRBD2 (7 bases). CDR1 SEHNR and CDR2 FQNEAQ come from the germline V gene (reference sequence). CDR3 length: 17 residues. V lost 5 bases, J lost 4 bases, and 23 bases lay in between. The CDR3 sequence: CASSPTLKGGPGETQYF. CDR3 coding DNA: TGTGCCAGCAGCCCGACCTTGAAGGGGGGGCCGGGAGAGACCCAGTACTTC.

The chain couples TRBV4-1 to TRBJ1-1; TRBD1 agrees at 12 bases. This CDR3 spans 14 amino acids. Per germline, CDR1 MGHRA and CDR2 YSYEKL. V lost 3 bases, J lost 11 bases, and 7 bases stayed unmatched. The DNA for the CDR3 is TGCGCCAGCAGCCAGACCGGGACAGGGGGCCGGGCTTTCTTT. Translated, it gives CASSQTGTGGRAFF.

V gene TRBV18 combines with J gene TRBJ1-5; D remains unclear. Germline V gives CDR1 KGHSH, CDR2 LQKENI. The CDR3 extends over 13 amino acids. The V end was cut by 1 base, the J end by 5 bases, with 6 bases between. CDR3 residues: CASSPLGDQPQHF. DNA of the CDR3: TGTGCCAGCTCACCACTCGGTGATCAGCCCCAGCATTTT.

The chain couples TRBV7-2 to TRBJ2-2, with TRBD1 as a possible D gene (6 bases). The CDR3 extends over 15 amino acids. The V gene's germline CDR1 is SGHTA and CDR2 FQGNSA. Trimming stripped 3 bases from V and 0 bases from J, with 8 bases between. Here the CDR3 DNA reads TGTGCCAGCAGCTTGGGACATACGAACACCGGGGAGCTGTTTTTT. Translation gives CASSLGHTNTGELFF. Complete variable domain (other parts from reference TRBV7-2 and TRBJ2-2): GAGVSQSPSNKVTEKGKDVELRCDPISGHTALYWYRQSLGQGLEFLIYFQGNSAPDKSGLPSDRFSAERTGGSVSTLTIQRTQQEDSAVYLCASSLGHTNTGELFFGEGSRLTVL.

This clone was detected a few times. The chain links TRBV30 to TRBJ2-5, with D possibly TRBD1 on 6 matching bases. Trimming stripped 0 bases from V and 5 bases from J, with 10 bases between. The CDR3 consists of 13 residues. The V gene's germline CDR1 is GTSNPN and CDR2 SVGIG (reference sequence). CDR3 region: CAWSVGQGETQYF. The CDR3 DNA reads TGTGCCTGGAGTGTCGGGCAGGGGGAGACCCAGTACTTC.

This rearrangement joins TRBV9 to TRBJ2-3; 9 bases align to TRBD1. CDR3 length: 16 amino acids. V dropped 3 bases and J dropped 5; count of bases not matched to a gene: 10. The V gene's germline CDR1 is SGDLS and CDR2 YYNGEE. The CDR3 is CASSAQQGAYGDTQYF. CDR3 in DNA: TGTGCCAGCAGCGCACAACAGGGGGCGTATGGAGATACGCAGTATTTT.

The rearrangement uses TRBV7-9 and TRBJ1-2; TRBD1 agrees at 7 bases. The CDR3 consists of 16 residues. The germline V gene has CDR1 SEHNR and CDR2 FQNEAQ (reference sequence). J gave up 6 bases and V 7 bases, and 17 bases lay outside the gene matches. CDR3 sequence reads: CASTRGTAGGYNGYTF. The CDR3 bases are TGTGCCAGCACACGGGGAACGGCAGGGGGGTATAATGGCTACACCTTC. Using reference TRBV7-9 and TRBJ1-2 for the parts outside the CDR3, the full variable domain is DTGVSQNPRHKITKRGQNVTFRCDPISEHNRLYWYRQTLGQGPEFLTYFQNEAQLEKSRLLSDRFSAERPKGSFSTLEIQRTEQGDSAMYLCASTRGTAGGYNGYTFGSGTRLTVV.

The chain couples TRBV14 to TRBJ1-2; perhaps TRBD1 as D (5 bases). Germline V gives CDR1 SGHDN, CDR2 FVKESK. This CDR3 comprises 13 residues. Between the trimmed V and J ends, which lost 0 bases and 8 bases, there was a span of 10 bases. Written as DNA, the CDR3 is TGTGCCAGCAGCCAAGACAGGGCGGGAGGCTACACCTTC. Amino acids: CASSQDRAGGYTF.